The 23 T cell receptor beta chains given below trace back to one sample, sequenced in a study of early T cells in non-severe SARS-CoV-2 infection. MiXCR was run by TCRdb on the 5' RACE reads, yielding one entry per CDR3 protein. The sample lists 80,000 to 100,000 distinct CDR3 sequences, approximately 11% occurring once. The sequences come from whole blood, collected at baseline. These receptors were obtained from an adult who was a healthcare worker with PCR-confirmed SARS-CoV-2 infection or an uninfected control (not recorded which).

The CDR3 loop is CASSARALLTQYF. In DNA form, the CDR3 reads TGTGCCAGCAGTGCCCGGGCCTTGCTCACGCAGTATTTT. The genes are TRBV6-1 and TRBJ2-3; D ambiguous. CDR1 and CDR2 (germline): MNHNS, SASEGT. Trimming took off 4 bases at V and 9 bases at J, with 14 bases between the two ends. This CDR3 has 13 amino acids.

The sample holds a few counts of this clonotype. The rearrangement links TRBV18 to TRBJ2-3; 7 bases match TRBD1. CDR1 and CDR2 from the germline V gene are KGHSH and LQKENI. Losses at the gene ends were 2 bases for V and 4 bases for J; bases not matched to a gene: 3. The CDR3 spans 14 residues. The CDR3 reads CASSPNQGADTQYF. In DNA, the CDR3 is TGTGCCAGCTCACCAAACCAGGGGGCAGATACGCAGTATTTT.

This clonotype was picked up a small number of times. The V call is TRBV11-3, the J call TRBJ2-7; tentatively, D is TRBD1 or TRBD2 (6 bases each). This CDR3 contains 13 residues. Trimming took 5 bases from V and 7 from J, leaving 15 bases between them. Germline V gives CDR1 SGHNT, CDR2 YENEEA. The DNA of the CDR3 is TGTGCCAGCAGCCCAGGACGGGGGCGAGAGCAGTACTTC. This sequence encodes CASSPGRGREQYF. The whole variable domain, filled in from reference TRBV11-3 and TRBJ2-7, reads EAGVVQSPRYKIIEKKQPVAFWCNPISGHNTLYWYLQNLGQGPELLIRYENEEAVDDSQLPKDRFSAERLKGVDSTLKIQPAELGDSAVYLCASSPGRGREQYFGPGTRLTVT.

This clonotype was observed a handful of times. CDR3 nucleotides: TGTGCCAGCAGCTTAGGCTTGGGAGCAACTAATGAAAAACTGTTTTTT. It encodes CASSLGLGATNEKLFF. The chain carries TRBV11-2 and TRBJ1-4, with D unresolved. V lost 1 base, J lost 0 bases, and 9 bases lay in between. The CDR3 spans 16 residues. The germline gives CDR1 SGHAT, CDR2 FQNNGV.

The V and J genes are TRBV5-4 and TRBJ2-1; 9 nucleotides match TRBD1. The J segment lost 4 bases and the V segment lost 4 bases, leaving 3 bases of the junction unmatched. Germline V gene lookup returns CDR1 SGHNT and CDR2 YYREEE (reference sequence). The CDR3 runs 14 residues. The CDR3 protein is CASSRTGEYNEQFF. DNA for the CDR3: TGTGCCAGCAGCAGGACAGGGGAATACAATGAGCAGTTCTTC. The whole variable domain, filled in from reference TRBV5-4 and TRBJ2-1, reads ETGVTQSPTHLIKTRGQQVTLRCSSQSGHNTVSWYQQALGQGPQFIFQYYREEENGRGNFPPRFSGLQFPNYSSELNVNALELDDSALYLCASSRTGEYNEQFFGPGTRLTVL.

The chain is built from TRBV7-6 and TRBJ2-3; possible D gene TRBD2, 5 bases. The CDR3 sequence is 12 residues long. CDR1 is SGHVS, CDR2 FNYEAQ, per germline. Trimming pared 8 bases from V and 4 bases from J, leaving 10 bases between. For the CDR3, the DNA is TGTGCCAGCTGCCTCGGGGCAGATACGCAGTATTTT. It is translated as CASCLGADTQYF. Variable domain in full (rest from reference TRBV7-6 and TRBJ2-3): GAGVSQSPRYKVTKRGQDVALRCDPISGHVSLYWYRQALGQGPEFLTYFNYEAQQDKSGLPNDRFSAERPEGSISTLTIQRTEQRDSAMYRCASCLGADTQYFGPGTRLTVL.

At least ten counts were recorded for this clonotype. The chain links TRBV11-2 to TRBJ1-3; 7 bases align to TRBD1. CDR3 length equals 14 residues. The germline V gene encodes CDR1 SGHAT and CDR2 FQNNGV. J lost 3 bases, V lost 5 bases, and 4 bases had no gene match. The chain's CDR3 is CASSPDRVGNTIYF. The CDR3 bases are TGTGCCAGCAGCCCCGACAGGGTTGGAAACACCATATATTTT.

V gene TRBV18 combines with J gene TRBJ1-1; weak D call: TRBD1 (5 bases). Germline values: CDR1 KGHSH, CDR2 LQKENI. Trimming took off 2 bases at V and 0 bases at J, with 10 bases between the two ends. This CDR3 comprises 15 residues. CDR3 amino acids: CASSPGTTMNTEAFF. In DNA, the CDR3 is TGTGCCAGCTCACCAGGGACCACCATGAACACTGAAGCTTTCTTT. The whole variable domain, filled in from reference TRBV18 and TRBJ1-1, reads NAGVMQNPRHLVRRRGQEARLRCSPMKGHSHVYWYRQLPEEGLKFMVYLQKENIIDESGMPKERFSAEFPKEGPSILRIQQVVRGDSAAYFCASSPGTTMNTEAFFGQGTRLTVV.

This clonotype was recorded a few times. CDR3 in amino acids: CAWDQTGAHNEQFF. DNA of the CDR3: TGTGCCTGGGACCAGACAGGGGCCCACAATGAGCAGTTCTTC. The J gene is TRBJ2-1, the V gene TRBV30, with 8 bases matching TRBD1. The CDR3 spans 14 residues. Losses at the gene ends were 5 bases for V and 5 bases for J; bases not matched to a gene: 8. Germline V gives CDR1 GTSNPN, CDR2 SVGIG (reference sequence). Full variable domain (outside the CDR3, taken from reference TRBV30 and TRBJ2-1): SQTIHQWPATLVQPVGSPLSLECTVEGTSNPNLYWYRQAAGRGLQLLFYSVGIGQISSEVPQNLSASRPQDRQFILSSKKLLLSDSGFYLCAWDQTGAHNEQFFGPGTRLTVL.

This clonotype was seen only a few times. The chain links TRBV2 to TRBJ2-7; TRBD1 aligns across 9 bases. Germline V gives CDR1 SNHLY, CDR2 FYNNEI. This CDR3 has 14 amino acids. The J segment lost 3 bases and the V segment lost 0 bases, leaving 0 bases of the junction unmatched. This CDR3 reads CASSEAGQGYEQYF. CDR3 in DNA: TGTGCCAGCAGTGAAGCGGGACAGGGCTACGAGCAGTACTTC. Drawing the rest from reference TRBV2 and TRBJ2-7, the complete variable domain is EPEVTQTPSHQVTQMGQEVILRCVPISNHLYFYWYRQILGQKVEFLVSFYNNEISEKSEIFDDQFSVERPDGSNFTLKIRSTKLEDSAMYFCASSEAGQGYEQYFGPGTRLTVT.

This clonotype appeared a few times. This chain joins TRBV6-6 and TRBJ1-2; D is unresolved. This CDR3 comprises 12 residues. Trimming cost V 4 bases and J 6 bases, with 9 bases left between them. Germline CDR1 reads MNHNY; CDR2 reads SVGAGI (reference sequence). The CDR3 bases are TGTGCCAGCAGTTCCGGACCCGATGGCTACACCTTC. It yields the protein CASSSGPDGYTF.

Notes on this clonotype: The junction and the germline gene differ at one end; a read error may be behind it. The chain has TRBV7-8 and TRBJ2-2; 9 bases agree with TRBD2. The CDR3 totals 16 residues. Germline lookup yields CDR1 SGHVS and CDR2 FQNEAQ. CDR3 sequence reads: CVSSESGGRPTGELFF. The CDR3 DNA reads TGTGTCAGCAGCGAAAGCGGGGGGCGACCCACCGGGGAGCTGTTTTTT.

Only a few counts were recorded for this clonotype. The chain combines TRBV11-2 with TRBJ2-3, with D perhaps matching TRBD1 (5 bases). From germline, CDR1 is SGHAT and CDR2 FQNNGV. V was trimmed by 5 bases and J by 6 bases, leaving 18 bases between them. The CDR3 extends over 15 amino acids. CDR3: CASSKIGDWSDTQYF. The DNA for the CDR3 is TGTGCCAGCAGCAAGATAGGGGATTGGTCGGATACGCAGTATTTT.

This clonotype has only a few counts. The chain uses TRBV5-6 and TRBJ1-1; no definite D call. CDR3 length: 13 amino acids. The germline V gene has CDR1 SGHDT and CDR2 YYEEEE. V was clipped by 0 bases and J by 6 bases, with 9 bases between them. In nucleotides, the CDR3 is TGTGCCAGCAGCTTGGGGTCAAGAGCTGAAGCTTTCTTT. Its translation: CASSLGSRAEAFF.

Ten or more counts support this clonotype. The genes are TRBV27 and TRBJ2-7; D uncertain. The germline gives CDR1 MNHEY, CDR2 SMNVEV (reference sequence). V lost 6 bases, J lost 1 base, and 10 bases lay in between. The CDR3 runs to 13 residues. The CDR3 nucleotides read TGTGCCAGCAGCCAAGGTAGTTCCTACGAGCAGTACTTC. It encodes CASSQGSSYEQYF.

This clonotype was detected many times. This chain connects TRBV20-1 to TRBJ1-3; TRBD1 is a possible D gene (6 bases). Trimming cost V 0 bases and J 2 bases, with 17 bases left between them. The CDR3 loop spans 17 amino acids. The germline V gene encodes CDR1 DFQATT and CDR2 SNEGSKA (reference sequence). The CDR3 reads CSARDAKGVGTGNTIYF. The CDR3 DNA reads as TGCAGTGCTAGAGACGCAAAGGGGGTAGGAACTGGAAACACCATATATTTT.

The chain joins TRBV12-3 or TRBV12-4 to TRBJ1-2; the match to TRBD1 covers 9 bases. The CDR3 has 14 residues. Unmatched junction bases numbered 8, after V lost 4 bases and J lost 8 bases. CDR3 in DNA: TGTGCCAGCAGTTCTACAGGGGGCGCTGGGGGCTACACCTTC. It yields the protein CASSSTGGAGGYTF.

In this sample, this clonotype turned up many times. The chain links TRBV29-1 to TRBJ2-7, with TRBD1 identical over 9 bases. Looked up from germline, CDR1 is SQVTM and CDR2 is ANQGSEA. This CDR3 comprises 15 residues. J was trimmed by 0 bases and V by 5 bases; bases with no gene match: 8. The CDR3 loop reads CSVLGQGLSSYEQYF. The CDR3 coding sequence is TGCAGCGTTCTAGGACAGGGGCTAAGCTCCTACGAGCAGTACTTC.

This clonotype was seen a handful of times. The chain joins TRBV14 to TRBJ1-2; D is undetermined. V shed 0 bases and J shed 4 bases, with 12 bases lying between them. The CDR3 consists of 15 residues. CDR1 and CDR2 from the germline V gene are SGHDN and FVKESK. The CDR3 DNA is TGTGCCAGCAGCCAAGATTCCACTGCGACCTATGGCTACACCTTC. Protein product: CASSQDSTATYGYTF. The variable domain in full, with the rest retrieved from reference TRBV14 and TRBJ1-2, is EAGVTQFPSHSVIEKGQTVTLRCDPISGHDNLYWYRRVMGKEIKFLLHFVKESKQDESGMPNNRFLAERTGGTYSTLKVQPAELEDSGVYFCASSQDSTATYGYTFGSGTRLTVV.

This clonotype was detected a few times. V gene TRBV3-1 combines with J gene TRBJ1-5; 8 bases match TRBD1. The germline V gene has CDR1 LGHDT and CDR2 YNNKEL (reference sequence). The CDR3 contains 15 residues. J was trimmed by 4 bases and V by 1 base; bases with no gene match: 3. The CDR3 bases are TGTGCCAGCAGCCAAGCGACAGGGGAAAATCAGCCCCAGCATTTT. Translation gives CASSQATGENQPQHF.

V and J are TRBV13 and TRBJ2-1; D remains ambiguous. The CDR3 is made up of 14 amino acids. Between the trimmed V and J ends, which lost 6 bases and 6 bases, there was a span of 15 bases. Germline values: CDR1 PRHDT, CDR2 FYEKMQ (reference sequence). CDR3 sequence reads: CASRDQLFSNEQFF. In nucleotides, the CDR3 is TGTGCCAGCAGGGACCAGCTTTTCTCCAATGAGCAGTTCTTC.

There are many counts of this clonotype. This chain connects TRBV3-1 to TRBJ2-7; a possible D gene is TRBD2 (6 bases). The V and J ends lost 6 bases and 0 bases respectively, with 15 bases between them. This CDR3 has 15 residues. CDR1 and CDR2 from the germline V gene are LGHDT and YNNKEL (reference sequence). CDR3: CASRLGTSSSYEQYF. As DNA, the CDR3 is TGTGCCAGCAGACTCGGGACTTCTAGCTCCTACGAGCAGTACTTC.

CDR3 sequence: CASTREPQVSDTQYF. Here the CDR3 DNA reads TGCGCCAGCACCCGGGAGCCCCAGGTCTCAGATACGCAGTATTTT. The chain carries TRBV5-1 and TRBJ2-3, with D possibly matching TRBD2 (6 bases). Trimming removed 6 bases at V and 4 bases at J, with 18 bases between. CDR3 length equals 15 residues. Germline CDR1 and CDR2: SGHRS and YFSETQ.